This T cell receptor beta chain came from a study of T cells after posttransplantation cyclophosphamide. Study results and caveats: Tissue-infiltrating T cells from skin or gut overlapped little with blood T cells. Later post-transplant blood repertoires were often dominated by donor CD8+ memory clones. After PTCy, TRB diversity resembled that of CNI/methotrexate controls.

Profiled with immunoSEQ multiplex PCR; TCRdb holds only in-frame clones, not every one. The repertoire consists of approximately 24,000 clones, none detected only once. Ten or more counts support this clone. What it recognizes is unknown. There are 12 residues in the CDR3. The germline CDR1 and CDR2 sequences are MNHNS and SASEGT. V was clipped by 7 bases and J by 7 bases; unmatched bases: 3. This related bone marrow graft donor gave peripheral blood on the day of marrow donation. The receptor comes from a woman between 55 and 75 years old in good health, CMV-negative, and a related stem cell transplant donor. The chain uses TRBV6-1 and TRBJ2-1; the match to TRBD2 covers 8 bases. Sequences were obtained from PBMCs. CDR3 sequence (DNA): TGTGCCAGCATTGGCGGGGGGAATGAGCAGTTCTTC. It codes for CASIGGGNEQFF.